Detailed here is one T cell receptor beta chain. What it binds is not known. This specimen comes from a study of T cells after yellow fever vaccination. At the level of the study: Libraries from low-cell-number fractions were prepared with the SMART-Seq v4 Ultra Low Input RNA kit. Study-wide points: At around 95% for CD4 and 75% to 90% for CD8, most primary-vaccination clones showed up again after the booster. There was a small share of clonotypes that showed up in both the CD4 and CD8 compartments.

A process of 5'RACE template switching, which added a universal primer site and UMIs, was used to make TCR cDNA. From the 5' RACE reads, TCRdb called clonotypes with MiXCR, one entry per CDR3 protein. The sample yields around 530,000 distinct CDR3 sequences, about a sixth seen once. Looked up from germline, CDR1 is SGHVS and CDR2 is FQNEAQ. The trim removed 5 bases at V and 1 base at J, leaving 9 bases unmatched. This CDR3 is 16 amino acids long. This specimen was PBMCs, taken roughly 5 days after the first yellow fever vaccination. The clonotype was recovered from a man aged 18 to 29 who received the YFV17D yellow fever vaccine. V gene TRBV7-8 combines with J gene TRBJ2-5; 8 bases line up with TRBD1. The DNA for the CDR3 is TGTGCCAGCAGCCCTGACAGGGGAGTCGGCCAAGAGACCCAGTACTTC. Residues: CASSPDRGVGQETQYF.